The sequence of this TCR beta chain was determined in a study of cytomegalovirus exposure and HLA in healthy donors. Study findings and constraints: The tendency of first-cohort TCR clusters to co-occur in the 120 or so validation repertoires was identified by a subsequent analysis.

CDR3 size: 13 residues. CDR1 and CDR2 (germline): MNHEY, SMNVEV (reference sequence). Trimming cost V 3 bases and J 4 bases, with 7 bases left between them. These donors were members of the approximately 120-subject validation cohort, a group separate from the roughly 700-subject first cohort. Clones were read by immunoSEQ multiplex PCR, and TCRdb kept only the in-frame ones, dropping some. The data show around 180,000 clones, around 88% seen once. Worth noting for this clone: Its antigen is not known.

Specimen: PBMCs. This chain joins TRBV27 and TRBJ2-1; perhaps TRBD2 as D (6 bases). The receptor's source is a woman aged 18-30 years in good health and CMV-seronegative. This CDR3 is CASSFREYNEQFF. CDR3 nucleotide sequence: TGTGCCAGCAGTTTCCGGGAGTACAATGAGCAGTTCTTC.